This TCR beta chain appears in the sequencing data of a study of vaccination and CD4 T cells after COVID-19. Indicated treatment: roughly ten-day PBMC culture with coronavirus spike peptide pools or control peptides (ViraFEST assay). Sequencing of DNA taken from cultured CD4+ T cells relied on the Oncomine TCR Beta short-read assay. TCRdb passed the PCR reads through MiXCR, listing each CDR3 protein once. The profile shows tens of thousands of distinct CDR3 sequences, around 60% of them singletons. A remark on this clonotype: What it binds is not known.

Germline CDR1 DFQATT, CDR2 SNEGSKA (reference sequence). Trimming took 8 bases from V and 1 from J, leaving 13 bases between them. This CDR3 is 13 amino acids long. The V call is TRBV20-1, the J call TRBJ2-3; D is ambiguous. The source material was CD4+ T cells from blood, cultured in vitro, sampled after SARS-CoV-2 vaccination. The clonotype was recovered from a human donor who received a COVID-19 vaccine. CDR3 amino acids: CSPRSDGTDTQYF. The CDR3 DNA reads TGCAGTCCCAGATCCGACGGCACAGATACGCAGTATTTT.